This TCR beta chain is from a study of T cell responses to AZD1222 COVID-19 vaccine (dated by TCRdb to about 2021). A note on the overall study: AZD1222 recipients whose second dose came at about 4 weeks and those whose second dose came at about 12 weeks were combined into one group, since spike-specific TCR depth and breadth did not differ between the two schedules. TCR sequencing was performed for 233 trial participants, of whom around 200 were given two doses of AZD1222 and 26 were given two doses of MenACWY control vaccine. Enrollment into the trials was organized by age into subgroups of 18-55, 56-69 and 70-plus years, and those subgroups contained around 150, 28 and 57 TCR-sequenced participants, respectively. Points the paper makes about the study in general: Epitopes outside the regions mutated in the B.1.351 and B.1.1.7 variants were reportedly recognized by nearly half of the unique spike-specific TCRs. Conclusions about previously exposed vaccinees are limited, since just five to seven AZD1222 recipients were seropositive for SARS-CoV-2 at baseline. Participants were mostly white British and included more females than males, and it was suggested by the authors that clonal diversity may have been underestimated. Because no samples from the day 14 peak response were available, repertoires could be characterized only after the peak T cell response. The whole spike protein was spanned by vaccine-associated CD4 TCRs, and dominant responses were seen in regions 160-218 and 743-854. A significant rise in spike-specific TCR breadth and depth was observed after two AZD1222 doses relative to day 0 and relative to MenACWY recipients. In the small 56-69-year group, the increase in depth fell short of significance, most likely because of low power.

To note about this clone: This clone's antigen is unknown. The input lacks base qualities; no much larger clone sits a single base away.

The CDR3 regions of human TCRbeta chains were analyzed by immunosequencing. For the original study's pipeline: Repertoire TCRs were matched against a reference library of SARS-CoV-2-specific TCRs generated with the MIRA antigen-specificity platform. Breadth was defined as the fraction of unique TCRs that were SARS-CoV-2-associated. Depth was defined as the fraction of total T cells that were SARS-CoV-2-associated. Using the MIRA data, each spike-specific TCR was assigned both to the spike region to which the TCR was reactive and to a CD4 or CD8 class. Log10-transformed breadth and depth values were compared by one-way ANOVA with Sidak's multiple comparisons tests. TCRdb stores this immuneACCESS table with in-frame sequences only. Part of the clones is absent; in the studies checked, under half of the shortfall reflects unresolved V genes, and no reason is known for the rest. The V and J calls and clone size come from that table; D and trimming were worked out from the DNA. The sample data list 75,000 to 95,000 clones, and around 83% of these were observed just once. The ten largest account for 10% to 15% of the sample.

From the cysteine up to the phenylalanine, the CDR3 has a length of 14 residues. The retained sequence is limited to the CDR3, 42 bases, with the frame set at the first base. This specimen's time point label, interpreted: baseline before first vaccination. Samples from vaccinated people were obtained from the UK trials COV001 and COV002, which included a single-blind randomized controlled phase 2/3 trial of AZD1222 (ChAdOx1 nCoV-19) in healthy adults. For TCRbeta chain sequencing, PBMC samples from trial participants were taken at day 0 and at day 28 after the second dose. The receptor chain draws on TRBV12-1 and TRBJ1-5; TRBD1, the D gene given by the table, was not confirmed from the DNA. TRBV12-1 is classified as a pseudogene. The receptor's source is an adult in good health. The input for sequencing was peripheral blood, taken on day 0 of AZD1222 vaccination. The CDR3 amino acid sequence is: CASSQGGSNQPQHF. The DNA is TGTGCCAGCAGCCAGGGTGGAAGCAATCAGCCCCAGCATTTT.